The 8 T cell receptor beta chains in this list originate from one sample, sequenced in a study of T cells in Graves' hyperthyroidism and ophthalmopathy. The CDR3 regions of TCR beta were amplified from RNA transcripts. When the TCR CDR3 underwent first-round RT-PCR, the HTBI primer set was used. TCRdb analysed the multiplex PCR reads with MiXCR anew, one entry per CDR3 protein. Of nearly 750,000 distinct CDR3 sequences detected, over 35% appear once; the ten largest clones hold about a third. Sequencing was done on a sample of blood. These receptor sequences come from a woman in her thirties or forties with Graves' hyperthyroidism.

This clonotype was recorded many times. The gene calls are TRBV10-3 and TRBJ1-3; D gene unclear. The germline V and J ends were trimmed by 2 bases and 2 bases, with 7 bases remaining between them. The CDR3 length is 14 residues. Per the germline V gene, CDR1 is ENHRY and CDR2 is SYGVKD. CDR3 sequence reads: CAISENLAGNTIYF. Here the CDR3 DNA reads TGTGCCATCAGTGAGAATCTGGCTGGAAACACCATATATTTT.

This clonotype showed up many times. The rearrangement links TRBV6-4 to TRBJ2-6; D is tentatively TRBD1 or TRBD2 (5 bases each). The CDR3 sequence is 15 residues long. Per the germline V gene, CDR1 is MRHNA and CDR2 is SNTAGT. The V and J ends lost 3 bases and 3 bases respectively, with 9 bases between them. The CDR3 coding sequence is TGTGCCAGCAGTGAGGGGGTTAATGGGGCCAACGTCCTGACTTTC. It codes for CASSEGVNGANVLTF.

V gene TRBV7-2 combines with J gene TRBJ2-3; 8 positions match TRBD2. V lost 5 bases, J lost 2 bases, and 9 bases stayed unmatched. The germline V gene encodes CDR1 SGHTA and CDR2 FQGNSA. CDR3 size: 16 residues. The CDR3 nucleotides are TGTGCCAGCAGCCTCCCAAGCGGGGGACCCACAGATACGCAGTATTTT. Its translation is CASSLPSGGPTDTQYF.

This chain connects TRBV20-1 to TRBJ2-6; tentatively, D is TRBD1 or TRBD2 (5 bases each). V gave up 4 bases and J gave up 6 bases, with 10 bases separating them. Germline CDR1 is DFQATT and CDR2 is SNEGSKA (reference sequence). The CDR3 sequence is 13 residues long. The CDR3 nucleotides read TGCAGTGCTATGGGGCTAGCGGCCAACGTCCTGACTTTC. It specifies CSAMGLAANVLTF.

The gene calls are TRBV7-8 and TRBJ2-7; 7 bases agree with TRBD1. The CDR3 is 16 residues long. Germline CDR1 and CDR2: SGHVS and FQNEAQ. With V trimmed by 1 base and J by 3 bases, 9 bases remained unmatched. The chain's CDR3 is CASSLGRGGANYEQYF. In DNA form, the CDR3 reads TGTGCCAGCAGCTTAGGACGAGGGGGCGCGAACTACGAGCAGTACTTC.

As to this clonotype: As the CDR3 is not closed by the conserved phenylalanine or tryptophan, this likely results from a read error. V is TRBV7-2 and J is TRBJ1-2; 8 nucleotides align to TRBD1. The CDR3 spans 12 residues. Germline V CDR1 and CDR2: SGHTA, FQGNSA. CDR3 in amino acids: CANSPGQDGYTS. DNA for the CDR3: TGTGCCAACAGCCCGGGACAGGATGGCTACACCTCC.

There are many counts of this clonotype. The chain is built from TRBV7-2 and TRBJ2-5; D is ambiguous. V was pared by 7 bases and J by 4 bases, with 16 bases between. Germline V lookup: CDR1 SGHTA, CDR2 FQGNSA. The CDR3 sequence is 14 residues long. CDR3 sequence reads: CASTLLDGVETQYF. CDR3 nucleotide sequence: TGTGCCAGCACCCTCTTGGACGGAGTAGAGACCCAGTACTTC.

For this clonotype: One end of the junction varies from germline; a read error may be responsible. The chain uses TRBV6-2 or TRBV6-3 and TRBJ2-5; tentatively, D is TRBD1 or TRBD2 (6 bases each). CDR1 is MNHEY, CDR2 SVGEGT, per germline. The length of the CDR3 is 14 residues. CDR3 amino acids: CASSGASHQESQYF. DNA of the CDR3: TGTGCCAGCTCGGGGGCATCGCACCAAGAGTCCCAGTACTTC.